This is a list of T cell receptor beta chains from one sample in a study of cytomegalovirus exposure and HLA in healthy donors. Method: immunoSEQ multiplex PCR; TCRdb's copy keeps in-frame clones and lacks some. This repertoire shows about 73,000 clones, roughly 70% found once; its top ten account for over 10%. What was sequenced was PBMCs. All receptors derive from a man aged 70 or older in good health and CMV-seronegative. CDR3s include the opening cysteine and the closing phenylalanine or tryptophan. The size field is filled for only some rows; it gives once, few, many or a size class.

TRBJ2-7 | TRBV18 | - | CASSSLRGAGQGTYEQYF
TRBJ1-2 | TRBV4-1 | - | CASGWARQGDSYGYTF
TRBJ1-6 | TRBV2 | - | CASSDRGRNSPLHF
TRBJ1-1 | TRBV7-9 | - | CVSSLVVNTEAFF
TRBJ2-5 | TRBV2 | - | CASNQQGQETQYF
TRBJ1-6 | TRBV9 | few | CASSLEGGTGNSPLHF
TRBJ1-2 | TRBV28 | - | CASSSSGATVPYGYTF
TRBJ2-7 | TRBV7-2 | - | CASSLGVAGAYEQYF
TRBJ1-1 | TRBV9 | medium-sized | CASSARSRGSNTEAFF
TRBJ2-7 | TRBV21-1 | - | CASSKDWGRRSYEQYF